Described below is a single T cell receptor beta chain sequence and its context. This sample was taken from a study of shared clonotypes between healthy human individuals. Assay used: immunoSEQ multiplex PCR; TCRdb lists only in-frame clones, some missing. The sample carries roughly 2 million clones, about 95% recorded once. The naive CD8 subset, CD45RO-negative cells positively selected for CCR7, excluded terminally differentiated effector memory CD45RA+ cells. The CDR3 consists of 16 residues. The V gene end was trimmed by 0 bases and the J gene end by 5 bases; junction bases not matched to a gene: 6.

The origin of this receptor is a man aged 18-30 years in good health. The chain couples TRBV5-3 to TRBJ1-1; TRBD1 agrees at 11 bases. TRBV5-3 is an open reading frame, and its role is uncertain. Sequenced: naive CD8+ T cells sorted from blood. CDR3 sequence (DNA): TGTGCCAGAAGCTTGGGCGGACAGGGGGCTACGACTGAAGCTTTCTTT. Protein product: CARSLGGQGATTEAFF.